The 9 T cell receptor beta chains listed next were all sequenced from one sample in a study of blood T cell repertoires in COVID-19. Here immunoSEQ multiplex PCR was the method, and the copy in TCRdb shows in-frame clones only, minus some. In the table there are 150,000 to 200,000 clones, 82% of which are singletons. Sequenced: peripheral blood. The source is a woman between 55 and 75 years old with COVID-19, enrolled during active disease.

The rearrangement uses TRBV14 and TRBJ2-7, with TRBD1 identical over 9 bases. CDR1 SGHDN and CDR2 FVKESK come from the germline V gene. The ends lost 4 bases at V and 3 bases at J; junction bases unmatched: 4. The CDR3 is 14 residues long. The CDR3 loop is CASSPTGGNYEQYF. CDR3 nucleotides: TGTGCCAGCAGCCCGACAGGGGGAAACTACGAGCAGTACTTC.

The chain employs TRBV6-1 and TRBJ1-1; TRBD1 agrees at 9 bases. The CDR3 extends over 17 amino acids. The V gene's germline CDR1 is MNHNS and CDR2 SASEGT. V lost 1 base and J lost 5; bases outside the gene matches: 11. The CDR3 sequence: CASSEGVWGQGRTEAFF. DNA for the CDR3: TGTGCCAGCAGTGAAGGGGTTTGGGGACAGGGAAGGACTGAAGCTTTCTTT.

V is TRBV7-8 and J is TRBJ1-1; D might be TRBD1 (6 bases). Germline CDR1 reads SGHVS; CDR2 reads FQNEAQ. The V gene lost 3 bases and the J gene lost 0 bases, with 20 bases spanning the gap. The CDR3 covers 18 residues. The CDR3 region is CASSFTTGTSNMNTEAFF. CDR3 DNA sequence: TGTGCCAGCAGCTTCACGACCGGGACATCAAACATGAACACTGAAGCTTTCTTT. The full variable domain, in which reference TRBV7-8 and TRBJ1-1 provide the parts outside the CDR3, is GAGVSQSPRYKVAKRGQDVALRCDPISGHVSLFWYQQALGQGPEFLTYFQNEAQLDKSGLPSDRFFAERPEGSVSTLKIQRTQQEDSAVYLCASSFTTGTSNMNTEAFFGQGTRLTVV.

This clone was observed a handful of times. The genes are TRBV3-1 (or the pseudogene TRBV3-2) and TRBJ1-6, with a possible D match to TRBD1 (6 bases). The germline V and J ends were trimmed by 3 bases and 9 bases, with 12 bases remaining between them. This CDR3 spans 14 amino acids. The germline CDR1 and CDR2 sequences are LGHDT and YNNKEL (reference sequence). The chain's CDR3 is CASSQGQGSSPLHF. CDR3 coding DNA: TGTGCCAGCAGCCAGGGTCAGGGGAGTTCACCCCTCCACTTT.

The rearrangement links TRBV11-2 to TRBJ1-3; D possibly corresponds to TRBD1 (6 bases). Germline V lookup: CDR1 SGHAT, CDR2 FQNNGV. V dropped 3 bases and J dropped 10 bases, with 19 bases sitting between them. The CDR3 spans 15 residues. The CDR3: CASSFGWGLGRTIYF. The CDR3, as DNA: TGTGCCAGCAGCTTCGGCTGGGGGCTGGGAAGAACCATATATTTT.

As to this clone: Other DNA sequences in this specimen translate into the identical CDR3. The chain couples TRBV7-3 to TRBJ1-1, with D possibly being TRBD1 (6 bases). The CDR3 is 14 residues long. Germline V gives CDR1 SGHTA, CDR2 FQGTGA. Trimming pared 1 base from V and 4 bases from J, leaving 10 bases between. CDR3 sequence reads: CASSLMGRGTEAFF. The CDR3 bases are TGTGCCAGCAGCTTAATGGGCAGGGGCACTGAAGCTTTCTTT.

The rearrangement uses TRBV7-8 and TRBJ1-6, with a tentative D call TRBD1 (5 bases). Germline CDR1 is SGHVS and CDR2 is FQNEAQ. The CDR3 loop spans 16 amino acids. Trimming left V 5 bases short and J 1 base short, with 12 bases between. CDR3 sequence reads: CASSRGRQSYNSPLHF. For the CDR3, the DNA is TGTGCCAGCAGCCGGGGTCGACAGTCCTATAATTCACCCCTCCACTTT. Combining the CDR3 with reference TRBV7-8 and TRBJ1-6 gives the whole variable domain GAGVSQSPRYKVAKRGQDVALRCDPISGHVSLFWYQQALGQGPEFLTYFQNEAQLDKSGLPSDRFFAERPEGSVSTLKIQRTQQEDSAVYLCASSRGRQSYNSPLHFGNGTRLTVT.

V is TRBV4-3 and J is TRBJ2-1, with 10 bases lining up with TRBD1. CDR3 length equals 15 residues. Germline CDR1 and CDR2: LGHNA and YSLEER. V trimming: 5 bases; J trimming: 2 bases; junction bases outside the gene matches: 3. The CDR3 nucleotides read TGCGCCAGCAGCTGGGACAGGGGTCCCTACAATGAGCAGTTCTTC. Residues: CASSWDRGPYNEQFF.

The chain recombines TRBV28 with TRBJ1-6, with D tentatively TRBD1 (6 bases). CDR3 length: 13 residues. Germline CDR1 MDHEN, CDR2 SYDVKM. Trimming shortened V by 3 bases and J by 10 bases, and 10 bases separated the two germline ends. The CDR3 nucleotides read TGTGCCAGCAGTTTGGGGGGGCAATCACCCCTCCACTTT. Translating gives CASSLGGQSPLHF.